This T cell receptor (beta chain) is drawn from a study of blood T cells in healthy people across ages. Trimming removed 1 base from V and 2 bases from J, with 11 bases in between. CDR3 size: 15 residues. Germline V gives CDR1 KGHDR, CDR2 SFDVKD. The second PCR ran roughly 6 to 11 cycles with a sample-barcoded 5' primer and J-beta primers. Each cDNA molecule received a tag from a template-switch adaptor that had 12 random nucleotides. Using its own MiXCR run on the 5' RACE reads, TCRdb lists one record per CDR3 protein. The sample lists about a million distinct CDR3 sequences; 45% to 50% were seen once.

V gene TRBV24-1 combines with J gene TRBJ2-7, with D perhaps assigned TRBD1 or TRBD2 (5 bases each). The TCR comes from a man under 40 in good health. The sample comprised blood. Written as DNA, the CDR3 is TGTGCCACCAGTGATTTTTGGGGGACGACCTACGAGCAGTACTTC. It yields the protein CATSDFWGTTYEQYF.